This T cell receptor beta chain stems from a study of cytomegalovirus exposure and HLA in healthy donors. Study results and caveats: Most TCR beta V segments were productive about 90% or about 30% of the time in an earlier analysis.

The CDR3 extends over 13 amino acids. In germline, CDR1 is GTSNPN, CDR2 SVGIG (reference sequence). V lost 2 bases, J lost 4 bases, and 11 bases lay in between. A multiplex PCR was run with 60 Vbeta primers and 13 Jbeta primers. Sequencing was performed with immunoSEQ multiplex PCR; in TCRdb, only in-frame clones are kept and a portion is missing. The sample holds some 190,000 clones, around 78% seen once. Turning to this clone: Antigen specificity is unknown.

J is TRBJ1-2 and V is TRBV30, with D uncertain. This sequence was found in a man aged 18 to 30 in good health and CMV-seronegative. Sequences were obtained from PBMCs. The CDR3 DNA is TGTGCCTGGAGTCCGGAGGGCGGCTATGGCTACACCTTC. Translated, it gives CAWSPEGGYGYTF.